What follows are 29 T cell receptor beta chains derived from one specimen sequenced in a study of post-analysis software for immune sequencing data (dated by TCRdb to about 2015). These TCRs are of unknown antigen specificity. Library method: PCR. The sample was run on an Illumina HiSeq 2500. Unique molecular identifiers were incorporated into TCR beta cDNA libraries to reduce PCR and sequencing biases. The raw public reads went through TCRdb reprocessing: fastp at Q25, MiXCR clone calling, in-frame beta chains kept. Entries that share a CDR3 protein sequence are merged under the most common genes and DNA. The sample profile shows hundreds of thousands of distinct CDR3 sequences; approximately 30% of them were found once. Around 0.56% of the sample belongs to the ten largest clones. Overall study outcomes, separate from this receptor: Roughly 5 TRBV segments, including TRBV5-6, TRBV5-1 and TRBV20-1, were significantly more frequent in patients than controls.

The specimen was blood. All receptors come from a girl aged 5-17 years with multiple sclerosis.

The V gene is TRBV27, the J gene TRBJ2-5; possibly TRBD1 or TRBD2 for D (5 bases each). V was shortened by 5 bases and J by 5 bases, with 21 bases between the two germline ends. The germline V gene encodes CDR1 MNHEY and CDR2 SMNVEV (reference sequence). This CDR3 contains 16 residues. DNA of the CDR3: TGTGCCAGCAGTCCGGGCCAGGGCGGGTTGAGTGAGACCCAGTACTTC. Protein sequence: CASSPGQGGLSETQYF.

V is TRBV5-1 and J is TRBJ1-1; D remains ambiguous. Germline-derived CDR1 and CDR2 are SGHRS and YFSETQ. This CDR3 comprises 15 residues. The V end was cut by 1 base, the J end by 2 bases, with 12 bases between. The CDR3 DNA reads as TGCGCCAGCAGCTTGCTCGAAGCGGGTAACACTGAAGCTTTCTTT. Residues: CASSLLEAGNTEAFF. Filled out from reference TRBV5-1 and TRBJ1-1, the complete variable domain reads KAGVTQTPRYLIKTRGQQVTLSCSPISGHRSVSWYQQTPGQGLQFLFEYFSETQRNKGNFPGRFSGRQFSNSRSEMNVSTLELGDSALYLCASSLLEAGNTEAFFGQGTRLTVV.

The J gene is TRBJ1-1, the V gene TRBV15; 9 bases map to TRBD1. The CDR3 loop spans 14 amino acids. Germline loops: CDR1 LNHNV, CDR2 YYDKDF (reference sequence). With V trimmed by 4 bases and J by 3 bases, 3 bases remained unmatched. DNA of the CDR3: TGTGCCACCAGCATGGACAGGGGAGACACTGAAGCTTTCTTT. This encodes CATSMDRGDTEAFF.

This clonotype was observed many times. This chain uses TRBV4-1 with TRBJ1-2; TRBD1 might be the D (6 bases). This CDR3 contains 15 residues. Germline loops: CDR1 MGHRA, CDR2 YSYEKL. With 0 bases removed from V and 0 bases from J, the gap between germline ends came to 8 bases. The CDR3 protein is CASSQEGTTNYGYTF. DNA for the CDR3: TGCGCCAGCAGCCAAGAGGGGACAACTAACTATGGCTACACCTTC.

The DNA of the CDR3 is TGCAGTGCTAGAGATTTGGGGACAGGGGTCGGTGAGCAGTTCTTC. Amino acid sequence: CSARDLGTGVGEQFF. The genes are TRBV20-1 and TRBJ2-1, with TRBD1 matching over 10 bases. The germline gives CDR1 DFQATT, CDR2 SNEGSKA (reference sequence). J was trimmed by 9 bases and V by 0 bases; bases with no gene match: 8. The CDR3 sequence is 15 residues long.

The genes are TRBV7-2 and TRBJ2-7, with TRBD2 identical over 13 bases. V gave up 5 bases and J gave up 6 bases; unmatched junction bases: 13. From germline, CDR1 is SGHTA and CDR2 FQGNSA. CDR3 length equals 17 residues. The CDR3 sequence: CASSPRTSGRGVAEQYF. As DNA, the CDR3 is TGTGCCAGCAGCCCCAGGACTAGCGGGAGAGGAGTGGCCGAGCAGTACTTC.

V is TRBV28 and J is TRBJ1-5; D possibly corresponds to TRBD1 (6 bases). Germline V gene data show CDR1 as MDHEN and CDR2 as SYDVKM. The CDR3 contains 15 residues. Trimming took 6 bases from V and 1 from J, leaving 13 bases between them. CDR3 amino acids: CASSPLTGSNQPQHF. The CDR3 nucleotides read TGTGCCAGCAGCCCACTGACAGGCAGCAATCAGCCCCAGCATTTT.

Turning to this clonotype: A much larger clone lies a single base off, so this may be a read error. The J gene is TRBJ2-5, the V gene TRBV20-1; D may correspond to TRBD1 or TRBD2 (5 bases each). The germline V gene has CDR1 DFQATT and CDR2 SNEGSKA (reference sequence). The CDR3 is 12 residues long. The CDR3 protein is CGPWGGGETQYF. CDR3 coding DNA: TGCGGTCCTTGGGGTGGGGGAGAGACCCAGTACTTC.

This clonotype has a handful of counts. The chain uses TRBV10-3 and TRBJ1-3; D gene unclear. Germline CDR1 ENHRY, CDR2 SYGVKD. V lost 10 bases to trimming and J lost 8 bases, with 9 bases between them. The CDR3 totals 10 residues. The CDR3 sequence is CATQWDTIYF. The CDR3 DNA reads as TGTGCCACGCAATGGGACACCATATATTTT.

The chain employs TRBV3-1 and TRBJ2-1, with 8 positions matching TRBD2. CDR3 size: 16 residues. Losses at the gene ends were 4 bases for V and 2 bases for J; bases not matched to a gene: 7. Germline V lookup: CDR1 LGHDT, CDR2 YNNKEL (reference sequence). CDR3 protein: CASSPSRGGPYNEQFF. CDR3 bases: TGTGCCAGCAGCCCGAGTCGCGGGGGGCCCTACAATGAGCAGTTCTTC.

Of note for this clonotype: Likely a read error: the CDR3 ends without its conserved phenylalanine or tryptophan. The chain links TRBV12-3 or TRBV12-4 to TRBJ2-3; either TRBD1 or TRBD2 may supply D (5 bases each). V was pared by 2 bases and J by 1 base, with 13 bases between. The CDR3 sequence is 16 residues long. The CDR3 nucleotides are TGTGCCAGCAGTTTATTTCCAGGGACGGGCACAGATACGCAGTATTCT. This sequence encodes CASSLFPGTGTDTQYS.

The J gene is TRBJ2-1, the V gene TRBV9, with 9 bases fitting TRBD1. The CDR3 loop spans 15 amino acids. Per germline, CDR1 SGDLS and CDR2 YYNGEE. J gave up 13 bases and V 2 bases, and 13 bases lay outside the gene matches. The CDR3 nucleotides are TGTGCCAGCAGCGTTCGCACAGGGGGCCGGGAGACCCAGTTCTTC. Its translation: CASSVRTGGRETQFF.

This clonotype came up a few times. V usage is TRBV18 and J usage is TRBJ1-2; D remains ambiguous. The germline V gene encodes CDR1 KGHSH and CDR2 LQKENI. The length of the CDR3 is 14 residues. Trimming left V 2 bases short and J 5 bases short, with 12 bases between. CDR3 sequence reads: CASSPSGVAYGYTF. The CDR3 DNA is TGTGCCAGCTCACCAAGCGGGGTAGCGTATGGCTACACCTTC.

This clonotype was recorded a few times. This sequence joins TRBV7-9 and TRBJ2-1; 8 bases fit TRBD2. Germline CDR1 SEHNR, CDR2 FQNEAQ (reference sequence). CDR3 length: 12 amino acids. V trimming: 5 bases; J trimming: 9 bases; junction bases outside the gene matches: 3. CDR3 in DNA: TGTGCCAGCAGCCCCCGGGAGGGTGAGCAGTTCTTC. This translates into CASSPREGEQFF.

This chain links TRBV2 with TRBJ2-3; D not resolved. The germline CDR1 and CDR2 sequences are SNHLY and FYNNEI. The CDR3 length is 12 residues. V was cut by 10 bases and J by 4 bases, with 12 bases left in between. This CDR3 reads CATLFGPDTQYF. CDR3 in DNA: TGTGCCACCCTTTTCGGGCCAGATACGCAGTATTTT.

V and J are TRBV9 and TRBJ2-3; no clear D. There are 13 residues in the CDR3. Germline CDR1 and CDR2: SGDLS and YYNGEE. V shed 2 bases and J shed 1 base, with 5 bases lying between them. In nucleotides, the CDR3 is TGTGCCAGCAGCGTGGATGGCACAGATACGCAGTATTTT. It specifies CASSVDGTDTQYF. Together with reference TRBV9 and TRBJ2-3, the CDR3 gives the full variable domain: DSGVTQTPKHLITATGQRVTLRCSPRSGDLSVYWYQQSLDQGLQFLIQYYNGEERAKGNILERFSAQQFPDLHSELNLSSLELGDSALYFCASSVDGTDTQYFGPGTRLTVL.

This clonotype was counted only a few times. This sequence joins TRBV7-2 and TRBJ2-5, with 9 bases lining up with TRBD2. The germline gives CDR1 SGHTA, CDR2 FQGNSA. Trimming removed 4 bases from V and 6 bases from J; junction bases left unmatched: 9. The CDR3 contains 15 residues. CDR3 DNA sequence: TGTGCCAGCAGCTCGACTAGCGGTCATCCCAAGACCCAGTACTTC. Translating it yields CASSSTSGHPKTQYF.

This clonotype was found a few times. The V gene is TRBV4-3, the J gene TRBJ2-7; 11 bases map to TRBD2. V lost 0 bases to trimming and J lost 0 bases; unmatched junction nucleotides: 7. Germline V lookup: CDR1 LGHNA, CDR2 YSLEER. The CDR3 spans 18 residues. CDR3 nucleotide sequence: TGCGCCAGCAGCCAAGAGGTGTGGACTAGCGGGCCCTCCTACGAGCAGTACTTC. Its translation is CASSQEVWTSGPSYEQYF.

This clonotype showed up just once. Here the CDR3 reads CASSHGTGGADTQYF. In DNA form, the CDR3 reads TGTGCCAGCAGCCATGGGACAGGGGGCGCGGATACGCAGTATTTT. The rearrangement links TRBV3-1 to TRBJ2-3; 12 bases map to TRBD1. V was clipped by 3 bases and J by 6 bases; unmatched bases: 4. In germline, CDR1 is LGHDT, CDR2 YNNKEL (reference sequence). This CDR3 spans 15 amino acids.

The sample holds a few counts of this clonotype. The V and J genes are TRBV10-3 and TRBJ1-1; TRBD1 matches at 10 bases. The CDR3 runs 14 residues. Unmatched junction bases numbered 7, after V lost 7 bases and J lost 5 bases. The germline V gene has CDR1 ENHRY and CDR2 SYGVKD. This chain's CDR3 is CAIKGTGDRTEAFF. The CDR3 nucleotides are TGTGCCATCAAGGGGACAGGGGATCGGACTGAAGCTTTCTTT.

The sample holds a few counts of this clonotype. The genes are TRBV7-9 and TRBJ2-7; 14 nucleotides agree with TRBD2. The CDR3 is 18 residues long. CDR1 is SEHNR and CDR2 is FQNEAQ in the germline V gene (reference sequence). Trimming removed 5 bases from V and 4 bases from J; junction bases left unmatched: 13. This CDR3 is CASSGTGTSGGGFYEQYF. Written as DNA, the CDR3 is TGTGCCAGCAGCGGCACCGGGACTAGCGGGGGCGGATTTTACGAGCAGTACTTC.

This clonotype was observed a few times. The chain joins TRBV7-9 to TRBJ2-5; a possible D gene is TRBD2 (6 bases). Germline CDR1 reads SEHNR; CDR2 reads FQNEAQ (reference sequence). The V gene lost 4 bases and the J gene lost 1 base, with 13 bases spanning the gap. This CDR3 has 15 residues. CDR3 nucleotides: TGTGCCAGCAGCTCGACTGGGGGGTTCCAAGAGACCCAGTACTTC. Encoded protein: CASSSTGGFQETQYF.

This clonotype was seen a handful of times. This chain joins TRBV5-1 and TRBJ2-3, with unresolved D. Germline V gene sequence: CDR1 SGHRS, CDR2 YFSETQ. This CDR3 region has 14 residues. Trimming pared 6 bases from V and 0 bases from J, leaving 11 bases between. The CDR3 reads CASTDAQSTDTQYF. CDR3 coding DNA: TGCGCCAGCACCGACGCGCAGAGCACAGATACGCAGTATTTT. Variable domain in full (rest from reference TRBV5-1 and TRBJ2-3): KAGVTQTPRYLIKTRGQQVTLSCSPISGHRSVSWYQQTPGQGLQFLFEYFSETQRNKGNFPGRFSGRQFSNSRSEMNVSTLELGDSALYLCASTDAQSTDTQYFGPGTRLTVL.

This clonotype occurred a few times. The rearrangement joins TRBV6-5 to TRBJ1-4; maybe TRBD1 (5 bases). Trimming cost V 7 bases and J 8 bases, with 17 bases left between them. The CDR3 has 14 amino acids. Germline loops: CDR1 MNHEY, CDR2 SVGAGI. CDR3 sequence: CASTQGGTEEKLFF. The CDR3 DNA follows: TGTGCCAGCACCCAAGGAGGGACCGAAGAAAAACTGTTTTTT.

This chain links TRBV6-1 with TRBJ1-5; 11 bases align to TRBD1. This CDR3 comprises 14 residues. CDR1 MNHNS and CDR2 SASEGT come from the germline V gene. Trimming took 6 bases from V and 5 from J; bases not matched to a gene: 3. In DNA, the CDR3 is TGTGCCAGCAGCGGGACAGGGGGGTATCAGCCCCAGCATTTT. Translated, it gives CASSGTGGYQPQHF.

This chain connects TRBV7-2 to TRBJ2-6, with D uncertain. The CDR3 has 16 residues. V lost 1 base and J lost 0, with 7 bases in between. Germline V gene sequence: CDR1 SGHTA, CDR2 FQGNSA. The CDR3 coding sequence is TGTGCCAGCAGCTTAGGGCAGCCCTCTGGGGCCAACGTCCTGACTTTC. This gives the protein CASSLGQPSGANVLTF.

The chain joins TRBV20-1 to TRBJ1-1; the D gene is possibly TRBD1 (6 bases). Germline loops: CDR1 DFQATT, CDR2 SNEGSKA (reference sequence). Trimming removed 4 bases from V and 5 bases from J, with 14 bases in between. This CDR3 has 13 residues. The CDR3 DNA sequence: TGCAGTGCTACCACAGGGCTGGGGACTGAAGCTTTCTTT. It is translated as CSATTGLGTEAFF.

This chain joins TRBV10-3 and TRBJ2-5; D gene uncertain. Trimming removed 5 bases from V and 5 bases from J, with 12 bases in between. Germline V gene lookup returns CDR1 ENHRY and CDR2 SYGVKD. The CDR3 sequence is 13 residues long. This CDR3 reads CAISSALSETQYF. CDR3 coding DNA: TGTGCCATCAGTTCGGCCCTGTCGGAGACCCAGTACTTC.

The chain uses TRBV4-3 and TRBJ2-5; possible D gene TRBD2, 5 bases. Trimming removed 2 bases from V and 2 bases from J, with 12 bases in between. CDR3 length: 15 residues. Germline V lookup: CDR1 LGHNA, CDR2 YSLEER. The DNA of the CDR3 is TGCGCCAGCAGCCAAACAGCGGCAACACAAGAGACCCAGTACTTC. This encodes CASSQTAATQETQYF.